This TCR beta chain was profiled in a study of response to subunit inactivated influenza vaccine. Study results and caveats: The authors suggested that every seasonal influenza vaccination recruits few new T cells.

Germline V gene sequence: CDR1 LNHNV, CDR2 YYDKDF (reference sequence). The CDR3 has 14 amino acids. V shed 3 bases and J shed 0 bases, with 8 bases lying between them. This clonotype was recorded many times. Its antigen is not known. TCRdb processed the RT-PCR reads anew with MiXCR; each CDR3 protein has one entry. The table includes 430,000 or so distinct CDR3 sequences, approximately 9.9% detected once. This chain joins TRBV15 and TRBJ2-5; tentatively, D is TRBD1 (5 bases). This TCR was sampled from a man between 45 and 60 years old who received an inactivated influenza vaccine. Here the sequenced sample was PBMCs from blood, taken roughly 46 days after vaccination. The CDR3 nucleotides are TGTGCCACCAGCAGGTGGACAAACCAAGAGACCCAGTACTTC. Translating gives CATSRWTNQETQYF.